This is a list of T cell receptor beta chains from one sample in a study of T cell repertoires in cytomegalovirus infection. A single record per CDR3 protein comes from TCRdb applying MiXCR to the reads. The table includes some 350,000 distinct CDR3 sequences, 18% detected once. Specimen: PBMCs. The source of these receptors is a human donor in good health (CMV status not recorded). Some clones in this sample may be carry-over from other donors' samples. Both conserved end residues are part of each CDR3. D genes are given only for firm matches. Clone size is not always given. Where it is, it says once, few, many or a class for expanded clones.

TGTGCCAGCACCCTCCCCACTGGGTCCTTAAATGAGCAGTTCTTC | CASTLPTGSLNEQFF | many | TRBV28 | NA | TRBJ2-1
TGTGCCAGCGGGACTAGCGCCGCCTTTGGGGAGAATGAGCAGTTCTTC | CASGTSAAFGENEQFF | few | TRBV12-3/TRBV12-4 | TRBD2 | TRBJ2-1
TGTGCCAGCAGCCAGCTACTCTATGGCTACACCTTC | CASSQLLYGYTF | many | TRBV7-2 | NA | TRBJ1-2
TGTGCCAGCAGCTTGCAGGGGGTCAAAAATACGCAGTATTTT | CASSLQGVKNTQYF | NA | TRBV7-8 | TRBD1 | TRBJ2-3
TGCAGTGCTAGGATTGGGGGGGCCCAAGAGACCCAGTACTTC | CSARIGGAQETQYF | few | TRBV20-1 | NA | TRBJ2-5
TGTGCCAGCAGCTTATTAGTTAAAGGCTACACCTTC | CASSLLVKGYTF | many | TRBV7-2 | NA | TRBJ1-2
TGTGCCAGCAGCCCCAGACCCCGGAATAGCAATCAGCCCCAGCATTTT | CASSPRPRNSNQPQHF | few | TRBV7-2 | NA | TRBJ1-5
TGTGCCAGCAGTTACGGACAGGGTGCCAATGAGCAGTTCTTC | CASSYGQGANEQFF | NA | TRBV5-3 | TRBD1 | TRBJ2-1
TGCAGTGCCGTAGCGGGAGGGCCGTACGAGCAGTACTTC | CSAVAGGPYEQYF | few | TRBV20-1 | TRBD2 | TRBJ2-7
TGTGCCAGCACGACAGGGCCCCGGGGCTATAATTCACCCCTCCACTTT | CASTTGPRGYNSPLHF | many | TRBV7-2 | TRBD1 | TRBJ1-6
TGTGCCAGCACCTGGGGGGGGATGAACACTGAAGCTTTCTTT | CASTWGGMNTEAFF | NA | TRBV12-3/TRBV12-4 | NA | TRBJ1-1
TGTGCTAGTGGCCTCTTACGCGGGAGTGGGACAGATACGCAGTATTTT | CASGLLRGSGTDTQYF | many | TRBV12-5 | TRBD2 | TRBJ2-3
TGTGCCAGCAGCCTCCCGGGGGCGAACACCGGGGAGCTGTTTTTT | CASSLPGANTGELFF | few | TRBV28 | NA | TRBJ2-2
TGTGCCAGCAGTTACTCGACCCTAGCGGGGGGTGACAATGAGCAGTTCTTC | CASSYSTLAGGDNEQFF | NA | TRBV6-5 | TRBD2 | TRBJ2-1
TGTGCCAGCAGCTTCTTAGCGGGAGGCCCCTACAATGAGCAGTTCTTC | CASSFLAGGPYNEQFF | NA | TRBV7-6 | TRBD2 | TRBJ2-1
TGTGCCACCAGCAGAGATTACGGCGGGAGGGCGGGAGAGACCCAGTACTTC | CATSRDYGGRAGETQYF | NA | TRBV15 | TRBD2 | TRBJ2-5
TGTGCCAGCACCATCCCCCCCGGGACTAGCGGGGTAGATACGCAGTATTTT | CASTIPPGTSGVDTQYF | few | TRBV28 | TRBD2 | TRBJ2-3
TGCAGCGTTCCGAAGTGGTACAGGGGTTCGGAAGCTTTCTTT | CSVPKWYRGSEAFF | NA | TRBV29-1 | TRBD1 | TRBJ1-1
TGTGCCAGTAGTATGACAACAGGGTGGGGACAGCCCCAGCATTTT | CASSMTTGWGQPQHF | few | TRBV19 | NA | TRBJ1-5
TGTGCCAGCAGCAAATGGGGGCCCCGCTCTGGAAACACCATATATTTT | CASSKWGPRSGNTIYF | many | TRBV7-8 | NA | TRBJ1-3
TGTGCCAGCTCACCACCGTCGACAGTGAACACCGGGGAGCTGTTTTTT | CASSPPSTVNTGELFF | many | TRBV18 | NA | TRBJ2-2
TGTGCCAGCAGTCGACAGGGTGTCGGTTACGAGCAGTACTTC | CASSRQGVGYEQYF | NA | TRBV28 | TRBD1 | TRBJ2-7
TGTGCCAGCAGCTTTTTTTGGCGGGGGTCGAGGGGTACGCAGTATTTT | CASSFFWRGSRGTQYF | once | TRBV7-6 | TRBD2 | TRBJ2-3
TGCGCCAGCAGCTTGACTATAAACAGGGGAACAAGCACCGGGGAGCTGTTTTTT | CASSLTINRGTSTGELFF | few | TRBV5-1 | TRBD1 | TRBJ2-2
TGTGCCAGCAGTCTTGAGGGACTGAGCGGGGAGCTGTTTTTT | CASSLEGLSGELFF | NA | TRBV12-3/TRBV12-4 | NA | TRBJ2-2
TGTGCCAGCAGCTTGCTAGGGGACACTGAAGCTTTCTTT | CASSLLGDTEAFF | many | TRBV7-2 | NA | TRBJ1-1
TGTGCCAGCAGCTTCGGGGGACAGGCGAACACTGAAGCTTTCTTT | CASSFGGQANTEAFF | many | TRBV7-9 | TRBD1 | TRBJ1-1
TGCGCCAGCAGCCCTGACAGGGGGCTGGGGTATGGCTACACCTTC | CASSPDRGLGYGYTF | NA | TRBV4-3 | TRBD1 | TRBJ1-2
TGTGCCAGCAGCTTGCGGGCGGGGGCCGGGGGAGATACGCAGTATTTT | CASSLRAGAGGDTQYF | NA | TRBV5-6 | NA | TRBJ2-3
TGTGCCAGCAGCTTATTCAGGACTTATGGCTACACCTTC | CASSLFRTYGYTF | few | TRBV7-2 | NA | TRBJ1-2
TGTGCCAGCACCCAGCGGGAGTACAGTGAGCAGTTCTTC | CASTQREYSEQFF | NA | TRBV12-3/TRBV12-4 | TRBD2 | TRBJ2-1
TGTGCCAGCAGCTTAGACAGGGAGACTGAAGCTTTCTTT | CASSLDRETEAFF | many | TRBV7-8 | NA | TRBJ1-1
TGTGCCAGCAGCCAAGATTCCTGGCTAGCGGAAAACACCGGGGAGCTGTTTTTT | CASSQDSWLAENTGELFF | NA | TRBV14 | TRBD2 | TRBJ2-2
TGTGCCAGCAGCCCCACTAGCGGGGGGGCCGCCTACGAGCAGTACTTC | CASSPTSGGAAYEQYF | many | TRBV7-2 | TRBD2 | TRBJ2-7
TGTGCCACTACAGCGGGGGTAATCTATGGCTACACCTTC | CATTAGVIYGYTF | few | TRBV12-3/TRBV12-4 | NA | TRBJ1-2
TGTGCCACCAGCAGAGAGGGGAGCTCCTATAATTCACCCCTCCACTTT | CATSREGSSYNSPLHF | NA | TRBV15 | NA | TRBJ1-6
TGTGCCAGCAGTGACGTGGGGGATAATTCACCCCTCCACTTT | CASSDVGDNSPLHF | few | TRBV2 | NA | TRBJ1-6
TGTGCCAGCTCACCTAGACGACAGCAAGAGACCCAGTACTTC | CASSPRRQQETQYF | many | TRBV18 | NA | TRBJ2-5
TGCAGCGTTGCCCCGGGAGACACTGAAGCTTTCTTT | CSVAPGDTEAFF | NA | TRBV29-1 | NA | TRBJ1-1
TGCAGTGCTATATCCCAGAGCACCTACAATGAGCAGTTCTTC | CSAISQSTYNEQFF | NA | TRBV20-1 | NA | TRBJ2-1